This T cell receptor (beta chain) was sequenced for a study of T cells after yellow fever vaccination. The study's findings and limits: Secondary responses were weaker yet peaked faster, day 5 versus 15.

Germline lookup yields CDR1 SGDLS and CDR2 YYNGEE. The V gene end was trimmed by 0 bases and the J gene end by 0 bases; junction bases not matched to a gene: 11. This CDR3 is 20 amino acids long. Each CDR3 protein gets one entry after TCRdb re-called the 5' RACE reads with MiXCR. This table has around 320,000 distinct CDR3 sequences, about 10% appearing once. On this clonotype itself: No antigen is known for it.

Sequencing was performed on CD4+ T cells sorted from PBMCs, taken 45 days after the yellow fever booster vaccination. The TCR comes from a man younger than 35 who received the YFV17D yellow fever vaccine. The rearrangement joins TRBV9 to TRBJ2-2; TRBD2 matches 10 bases. CDR3: CASSVAGGLAGDPNTGELFF. Written as DNA, the CDR3 is TGTGCCAGCAGCGTAGCTGGGGGTCTAGCGGGGGATCCGAACACCGGGGAGCTGTTTTTT.